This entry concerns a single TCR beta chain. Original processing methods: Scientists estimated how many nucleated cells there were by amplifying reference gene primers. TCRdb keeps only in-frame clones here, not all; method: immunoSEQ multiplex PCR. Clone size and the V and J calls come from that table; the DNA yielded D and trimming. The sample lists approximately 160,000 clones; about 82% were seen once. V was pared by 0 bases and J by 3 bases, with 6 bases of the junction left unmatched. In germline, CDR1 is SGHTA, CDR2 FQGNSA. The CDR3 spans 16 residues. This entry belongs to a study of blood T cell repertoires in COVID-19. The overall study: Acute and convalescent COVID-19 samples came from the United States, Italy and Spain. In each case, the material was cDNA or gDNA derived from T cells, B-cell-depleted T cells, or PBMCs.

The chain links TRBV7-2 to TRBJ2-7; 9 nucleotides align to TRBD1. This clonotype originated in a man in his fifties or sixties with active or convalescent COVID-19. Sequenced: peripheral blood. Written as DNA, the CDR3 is TGTGCCAGCAGCTTAGCTCTGGGACAGGGTCTCTACGAGCAGTACTTC. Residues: CASSLALGQGLYEQYF.